This T cell receptor (beta chain) appears in the sequencing data of a study of blood T cell repertoires in COVID-19. Here immunoSEQ multiplex PCR was the method, and the copy in TCRdb shows in-frame clones only, minus some. Among approximately 270,000 clones, approximately 85% were seen once, and the ten largest hold 1.5% to 2%. Germline CDR1 is MNHNS and CDR2 is SASEGT. V lost 3 bases to trimming and J lost 3 bases; unmatched junction nucleotides: 7. There are 15 residues in the CDR3. The sequence was collected from a woman between 45 and 65 years old who had recovered from COVID-19. Material: PBMCs or T cells enriched from blood (not recorded which). This chain uses TRBV6-1 with TRBJ1-2; TRBD1 aligns across 7 bases. Here the CDR3 DNA reads TGTGCCAGCAGTGATTTAGGGACAGTAGACTATGGCTACACCTTC. The encoded protein is CASSDLGTVDYGYTF.